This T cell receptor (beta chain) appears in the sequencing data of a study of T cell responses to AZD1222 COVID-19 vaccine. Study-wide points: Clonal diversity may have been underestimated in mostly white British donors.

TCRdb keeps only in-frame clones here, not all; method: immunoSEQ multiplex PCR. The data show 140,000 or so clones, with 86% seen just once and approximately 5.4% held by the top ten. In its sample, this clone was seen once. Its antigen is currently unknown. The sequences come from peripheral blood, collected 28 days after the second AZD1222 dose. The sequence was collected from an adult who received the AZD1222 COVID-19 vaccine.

The chain's CDR3 is CASSQRGMNTEAFF. CDR3 sequence (DNA): TGTGCCAGCAGCCAACGGGGGATGAACACTGAAGCTTTCTTT. The chain has TRBV3-1 (or the pseudogene TRBV3-2) and TRBJ1-1, with a tentative D call TRBD1 (5 bases). The CDR3 spans 14 residues. Trimming removed 2 bases at V and 0 bases at J, with 7 bases between. Per the germline V gene, CDR1 is LGHDT and CDR2 is YNNKEL (reference sequence).